The sequence of this T cell receptor (beta chain) was determined in a study of T cells in Graves' hyperthyroidism and ophthalmopathy. In its sample, this clonotype was seen many times. Antigen unknown. TCR beta CDR3 regions were amplified from RNA transcripts. The HTBI primer set drove a first-round RT-PCR of the TCR CDR3. TCRdb itself ran the multiplex PCR reads through MiXCR, one entry per CDR3 protein. The sample holds hundreds of thousands of distinct CDR3 sequences, around 15% seen once. Overall study results and limits: With a median lead of around 5.9 months before onset, the model predicted ophthalmopathy. Clonotypes that were expanded in thyroid above 0.001 mostly appeared in blood too. Ophthalmopathy was separated from stable hyperthyroidism by a 13 V-J model.

With 0 bases removed from V and 2 bases from J, the gap between germline ends came to 3 bases. The CDR3 sequence is 13 residues long. Germline V lookup: CDR1 SGHVS, CDR2 FNYEAQ. Fresh peripheral blood, around 9.2 ml of it, supplied the PBMCs. The clonotype was recovered from a man aged 18 to 29 with Graves' ophthalmopathy. Sequencing input: blood. The chain carries TRBV7-6 and TRBJ2-3; D unresolved. The CDR3 coding sequence is TGTGCCAGCAGCTTAGCATTCACAGATACGCAGTATTTT. This encodes CASSLAFTDTQYF.